Sequencing of this T cell receptor beta chain was carried out in a study of blood T cell repertoires in COVID-19. CDR1 and CDR2 (germline): SQVTM, ANQGSEA. CDR3 length: 13 residues. A single count supports this clone. This table comes from immunoSEQ multiplex PCR, and its TCRdb copy is limited to in-frame clones, with some not included. The profile covers some 320,000 clones, with roughly 85% appearing a single time and roughly 7% taken by the ten largest. Sequencing input: peripheral blood. This sequence was found in a human donor in a cohort sampled during active COVID-19. The V gene is TRBV29-1, the J gene TRBJ1-1, with 7 bases matching TRBD1. DNA of the CDR3: TGCACCACGGGGCGGGACAGTAACACTGAAGCTTTCTTT. It yields the protein CTTGRDSNTEAFF.